What follows is one T cell receptor (beta chain) and its context. Antigen specificity is unknown. V lost 6 bases to trimming and J lost 3 bases; unmatched junction nucleotides: 5. The germline V gene has CDR1 MDHEN and CDR2 SYDVKM. The CDR3 contains 15 residues. The data were produced by immunoSEQ multiplex PCR, yet TCRdb's version contains in-frame clones alone and is incomplete. The data hold approximately 65,000 clones, with more than 80% observed a single time. Time point given: cycle 4 day 1 (C4D1), after five to seven weeks of nivolumab. Every patient was affected by relapse after autologous stem cell transplantation, while exposure to brentuximab vedotin was not uniform. These data come from a study of PD-1 blockade in classical Hodgkin lymphoma. Whole-study results and caveats: Some patients began nivolumab under 1 year after ASCT. These patients were excluded from later analyses. Unlike CD8+ TCR diversity, which did not rise significantly by C4D1, CD4+ TCR diversity did. Reasons behind the repertoire differences stay unclear, perhaps disease activity or earlier therapy.

The receptor's source is a human donor with classical Hodgkin lymphoma. The material sequenced was peripheral blood mononuclear cells (PBMCs), taken before the fourth cycle of nivolumab. This chain joins TRBV28 and TRBJ2-7; 13 positions agree with TRBD2. The CDR3 region has the DNA TGTGCCAGCAGAAGGACTAGCGGGAGAAACTACGAGCAGTACTTC. It is translated as CASRRTSGRNYEQYF.